These T cell receptor beta chains were read from a single sample in a study of cytotoxic CD8 clonotypes in ibrutinib-treated CLL. Assay used: immunoSEQ multiplex PCR; TCRdb lists only in-frame clones, some missing. The repertoire holds approximately 330,000 clones, with roughly 80% as singletons. The sequencing here drew on PBMCs, taken before ibrutinib treatment. These receptors were taken from a human donor with chronic lymphocytic leukemia. Both conserved end residues are part of each CDR3.

V gene	J gene	CDR3 protein
TRBV18	TRBJ2-7	CASSQDRDEQYF
TRBV11-2	TRBJ1-1	CASSNREGQGNTEAFF
TRBV19	TRBJ2-1	CASSARLLAEGDTYNEQFF
TRBV27	TRBJ2-7	CASSWASGELSYEQYF
TRBV10-3	TRBJ2-7	CAIARLIGSYEQYF
TRBV30	TRBJ2-2	CAWVSLGTVNTGELFF
TRBV28	TRBJ2-5	CASRGEVETQYF
TRBV7-2	TRBJ2-7	CASSATQQYGTGGYEQYF
TRBV19	TRBJ2-2	CASSIDGFWELFF
TRBV11-2	TRBJ2-7	CASRDDRYEQYF
TRBV13	TRBJ2-5	CASSTRHRGEETQYF
TRBV29-1	TRBJ1-3	CSVVGQSDSGNTIYF
TRBV28	TRBJ2-7	CASRAMGGAYEQYF
TRBV30	TRBJ1-2	CAWSPDRGRSGYGYTF
TRBV19	TRBJ2-2	CASSAQRGPTGELFF
TRBV6-5	TRBJ2-1	CASSRRAGGDEQFF
TRBV20-1	TRBJ1-2	CSAPRDYGYTF
TRBV5-1	TRBJ2-1	CASSLVSGSINNEQFF
TRBV10-2	TRBJ2-2	CASSERLAGEDGTGELFF
TRBV7-2	TRBJ2-1	CASSLVRGPPYNEQFF
TRBV7-7	TRBJ2-1	CASSLAQGLYNEQFF
TRBV7-3	TRBJ2-2	CASSFSSGELFF
TRBV7-9	TRBJ2-1	CASSLAVREQFF
TRBV29-1	TRBJ2-3	CSVRGRGGSTDTQYF
TRBV15	TRBJ1-3	CATSRDRSGNTIYF
TRBV15	TRBJ2-7	CATSRDRSYEQYF
TRBV5-8	TRBJ2-7	CASSFDGQYYEQYF
TRBV7-9	TRBJ2-1	CASKSGSPYNEQFF
TRBV30	TRBJ1-5	CAWSVRGLVSNQPQHF
TRBV6-5	TRBJ1-2	CASRPDRKNYGYTF
TRBV19	TRBJ1-3	CASSPDRGPYSGGNTIYF
TRBV27	TRBJ2-1	CASSFPPRGLAGVGEQFF
TRBV7-9	TRBJ1-1	CASSMDSMNTEAFF
TRBV6-1	TRBJ2-1	CASSGAGNEQFF
TRBV19	TRBJ2-3	CASSGGTRDVTDTQYF
TRBV4-1	TRBJ1-1	CASSQQRNTEAFF
TRBV30	TRBJ1-5	CAWSPPGYQPQHF
TRBV6-5	TRBJ2-2	CASTTRGTGELFF